The T cell receptor beta chain described here comes from a study of blood T cell repertoires in COVID-19. Study background: COVID-19 samples, acute and convalescent, were from the United States, Italy and Spain. From T cells, B-cell-depleted T cells, or PBMCs came the material, which was cDNA or gDNA.

Generated by immunoSEQ multiplex PCR, the TCRdb table keeps only in-frame clones and is missing some. The table has about 220,000 clones, about 88% seen once; the top ten hold about a tenth. In germline, CDR1 is SQVTM, CDR2 ANQGSEA. V was clipped by 1 base and J by 7 bases; unmatched bases: 1. The length of the CDR3 is 12 residues. The table lists this clone with a count of one. Sequencing was performed on peripheral blood. The receptor's source is a woman between 45 and 65 years old with COVID-19, enrolled during active disease. This chain links TRBV29-1 with TRBJ2-4; 7 bases are a match to TRBD2. Here the CDR3 reads CSVEGGGNIQYF. In nucleotides, the CDR3 is TGCAGCGTTGAAGGGGGAGGGAACATTCAGTACTTC. Filled out from reference TRBV29-1 and TRBJ2-4, the complete variable domain reads SAVISQKPSRDICQRGTSLTIQCQVDSQVTMMFWYRQQPGQSLTLIATANQGSEATYESGFVIDKFPISRPNLTFSTLTVSNMSPEDSSIYLCSVEGGGNIQYFGAGTRLSVL.